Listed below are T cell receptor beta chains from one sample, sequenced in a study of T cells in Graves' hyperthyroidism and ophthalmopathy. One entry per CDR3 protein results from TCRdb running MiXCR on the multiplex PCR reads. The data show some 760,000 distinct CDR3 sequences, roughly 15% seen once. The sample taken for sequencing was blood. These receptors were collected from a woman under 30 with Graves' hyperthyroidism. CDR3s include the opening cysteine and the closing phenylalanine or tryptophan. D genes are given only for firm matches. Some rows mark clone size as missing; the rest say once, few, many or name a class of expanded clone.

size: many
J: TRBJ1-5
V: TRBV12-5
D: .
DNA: TGTGCCCTCCTGGGTGGCAATCAGCCCCAGCATTTT
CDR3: CALLGGNQPQHF

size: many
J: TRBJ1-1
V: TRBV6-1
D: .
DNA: TGTGCCAGCATTCCGCCTCCGGTAGGGGTCACTGAAGCTTTCTTT
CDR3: CASIPPPVGVTEAFF

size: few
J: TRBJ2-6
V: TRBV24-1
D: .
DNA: TGTGCCACCAGTGACCCGCGGCCGCCTTACACCTCTGGGGCCAACGTCCTGACTTTC
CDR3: CATSDPRPPYTSGANVLTF

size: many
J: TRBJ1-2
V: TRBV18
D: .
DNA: TGTGCCAGCTCATCTAGGGATGGCTACACCTTC
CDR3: CASSSRDGYTF

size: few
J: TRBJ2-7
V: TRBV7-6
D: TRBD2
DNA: TGTGCCAGCAGCCCAACCGGGACTACCTACGAGCAGTACTTC
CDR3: CASSPTGTTYEQYF

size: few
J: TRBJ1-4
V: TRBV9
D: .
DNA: TGTGCCAGCAGCGTCGAGACTGCAACTAATGAAAAACTGTTTTTT
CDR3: CASSVETATNEKLFF

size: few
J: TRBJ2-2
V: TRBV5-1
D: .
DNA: TGCGCCAGCAGCCCCCGAGAACGGACGAACACCGGGGAGCTGTTTTTT
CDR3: CASSPRERTNTGELFF

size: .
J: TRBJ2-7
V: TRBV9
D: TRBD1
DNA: TGTGCCAGCAGCGGAGGGCCGGGACAGTGGTACGAGCAGTACTTC
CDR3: CASSGGPGQWYEQYF

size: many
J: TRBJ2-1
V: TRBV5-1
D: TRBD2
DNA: TGCGCCAGCAGCTTGGGACTAGCGGGAGCAGATGAGCAGTTCTTC
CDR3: CASSLGLAGADEQFF

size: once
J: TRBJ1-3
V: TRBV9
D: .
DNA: TGTGCCAGCAGCTCAACGCCCAGTTTCTCTGAAAACACCATATATTTT
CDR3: CASSSTPSFSENTIYF

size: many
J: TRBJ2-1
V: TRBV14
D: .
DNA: TGTGCCAGCAGCCAAGAACGGACCAATGAGCAGTTCTTC
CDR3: CASSQERTNEQFF

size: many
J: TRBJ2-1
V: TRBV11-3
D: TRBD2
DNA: TGTGCCAGCGGACTAGCGTCCTACAATGAGCAGTTCTTC
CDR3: CASGLASYNEQFF

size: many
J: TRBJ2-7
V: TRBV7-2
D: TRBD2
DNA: TGTGCCAGCAGCTTTACCGGGACTAGCGGGTCCTACGAGCAGTACTTC
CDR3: CASSFTGTSGSYEQYF

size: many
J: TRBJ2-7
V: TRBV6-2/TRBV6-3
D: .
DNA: TGTGCCAGCACCGTCGACATCAGCTCCTACGAGCAGTACTTC
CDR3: CASTVDISSYEQYF

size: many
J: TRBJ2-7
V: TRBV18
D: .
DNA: TGTGCCAGCTCACCAACGCAAGAGGCATACGAGCAGTACTTC
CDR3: CASSPTQEAYEQYF

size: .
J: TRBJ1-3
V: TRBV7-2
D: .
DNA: TGTGCCAGCAGCCCGGCTCTCTCTGGAAACACCATATATTTT
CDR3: CASSPALSGNTIYF

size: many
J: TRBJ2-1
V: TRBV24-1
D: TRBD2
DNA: TGTGCCACCAGTGACCTCAGGACTAGTCCCACCTACAATGAGCAGTTCTTC
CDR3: CATSDLRTSPTYNEQFF

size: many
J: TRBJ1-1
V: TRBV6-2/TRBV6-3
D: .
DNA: TGTGCCAGCAGCTACCCCCCGGGGGGTGACACTGAAGCTTTCTTT
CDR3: CASSYPPGGDTEAFF

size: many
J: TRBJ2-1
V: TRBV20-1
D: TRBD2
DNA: TGCAGTGCTAGATTACGTCCCGGGACTAGCGGGAGAAATGAGCAGTTCTTC
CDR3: CSARLRPGTSGRNEQFF

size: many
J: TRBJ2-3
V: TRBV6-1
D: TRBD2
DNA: TGTGCCAGCAGGACTAGCGGGAGGTTGCGCACAGATACGCAGTATTTT
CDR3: CASRTSGRLRTDTQYF

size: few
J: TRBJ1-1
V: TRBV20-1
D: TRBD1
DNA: TGCAGTGCCGAGACAGGGGTAGCTGAAGCTTTCTTT
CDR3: CSAETGVAEAFF

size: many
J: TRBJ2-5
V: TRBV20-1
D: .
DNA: TGCAGTGCTAGAGTAGAGGGGGGAGAGACCCAGTACTTC
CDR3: CSARVEGGETQYF

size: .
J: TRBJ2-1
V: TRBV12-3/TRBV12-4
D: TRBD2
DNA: TGTGCCAGCACCCCTCGGGGGGGCGATGAGCAGTTCTTC
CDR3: CASTPRGGDEQFF

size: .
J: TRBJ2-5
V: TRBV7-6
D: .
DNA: TGTGCCAGCAGCCAGAATATTGGGCAGGGTGAGACCCAGTACTTC
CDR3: CASSQNIGQGETQYF